Sequencing of this T cell receptor beta chain was carried out in a study of blood T cell repertoires in COVID-19. On the study more broadly: Some COVID-19 samples were acute and others convalescent; all came from the United States, Italy and Spain. Nucleic acid was either cDNA or gDNA, and it came from T cells, B-cell-depleted T cells, or PBMCs.

Residents of about two dozen US areas, aged roughly 18 to 89 years, made up the participants. Two negative PCRs, clearance, or symptom resolution characterized the recovered Cohort 3 donors. The assay was immunoSEQ multiplex PCR, and TCRdb's table has in-frame clones only and misses some. The sample carries 270,000 or so clones, about four fifths recorded once. The TCR was taken from a man in his fifties who had recovered from COVID-19. Sequencing was done on a sample of PBMCs or T cells enriched from blood (not recorded which).

The CDR3 loop is CASSPRTLAGDSCEQYF. The CDR3 region has the DNA TGTGCCAGCAGCCCCCGAACCCTAGCGGGCGATTCTTGCGAGCAGTACTTC. This chain connects TRBV7-8 to TRBJ2-7; 8 nucleotides line up with TRBD2. There are 17 residues in the CDR3. Trimming removed 5 bases from V and 6 bases from J; junction bases left unmatched: 18. The V gene's germline CDR1 is SGHVS and CDR2 FQNEAQ.